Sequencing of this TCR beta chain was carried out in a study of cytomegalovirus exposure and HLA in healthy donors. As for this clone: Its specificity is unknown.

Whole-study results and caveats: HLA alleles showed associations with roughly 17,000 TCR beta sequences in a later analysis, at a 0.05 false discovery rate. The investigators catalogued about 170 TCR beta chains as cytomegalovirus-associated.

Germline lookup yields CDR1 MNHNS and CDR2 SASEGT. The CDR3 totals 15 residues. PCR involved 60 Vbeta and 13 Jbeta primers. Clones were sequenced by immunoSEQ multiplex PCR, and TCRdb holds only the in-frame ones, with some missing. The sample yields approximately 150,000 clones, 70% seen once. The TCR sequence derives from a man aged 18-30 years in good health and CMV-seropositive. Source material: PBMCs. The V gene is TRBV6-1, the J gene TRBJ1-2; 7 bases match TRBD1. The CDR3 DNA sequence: TGTGCTCACTCGGACAGGTGGGTGGCAGTTGATGGCTACACCTTC. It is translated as CAHSDRWVAVDGYTF.